A single TCR beta chain is shown here with its context. Relative to the germline gene, one junction end is altered; a read error may explain this. This specimen comes from a study of cytomegalovirus exposure and HLA in healthy donors. In the PCR, 60 Vbeta and 13 Jbeta primers were used. Assay: immunoSEQ multiplex PCR; the TCRdb copy retains only in-frame clones and omits some. This sample has about 190,000 clones, with more than 65% found just once. CDR1 and CDR2 (germline): SGHRS, YFSETQ. CDR3 length: 15 residues. The source material was PBMCs. The clonotype was recovered from a woman younger than 45 in good health and CMV-seropositive. The V and J genes are TRBV5-1 and TRBJ1-5; the D is unclear. CDR3 sequence reads: CASSLAPGIDQPQHF. The CDR3 DNA sequence: TGTGCCAGCAGCTTGGCCCCGGGGATCGATCAGCCCCAGCATTTT.